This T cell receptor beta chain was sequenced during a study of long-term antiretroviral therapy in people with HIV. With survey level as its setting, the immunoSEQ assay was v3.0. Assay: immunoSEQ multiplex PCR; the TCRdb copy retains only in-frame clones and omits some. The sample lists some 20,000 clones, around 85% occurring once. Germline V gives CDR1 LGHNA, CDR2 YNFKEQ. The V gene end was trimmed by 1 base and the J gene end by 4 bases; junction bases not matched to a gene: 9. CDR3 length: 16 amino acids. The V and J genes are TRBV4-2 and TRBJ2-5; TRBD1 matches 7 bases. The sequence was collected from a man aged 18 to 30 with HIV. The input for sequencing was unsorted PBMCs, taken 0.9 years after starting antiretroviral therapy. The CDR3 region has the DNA TGTGCCAGCAGCCAAGGCTCGGGACCAGGGGGAGAGACCCAGTACTTC. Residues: CASSQGSGPGGETQYF.